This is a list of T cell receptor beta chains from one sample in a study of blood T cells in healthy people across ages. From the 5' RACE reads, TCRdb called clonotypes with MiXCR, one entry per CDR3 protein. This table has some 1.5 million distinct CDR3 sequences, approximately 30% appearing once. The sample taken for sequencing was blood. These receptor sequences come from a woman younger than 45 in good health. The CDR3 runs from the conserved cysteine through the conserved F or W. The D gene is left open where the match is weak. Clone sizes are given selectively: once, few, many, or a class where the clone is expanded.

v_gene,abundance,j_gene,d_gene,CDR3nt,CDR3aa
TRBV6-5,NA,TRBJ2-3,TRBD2,TGTGCCAGCAGTTACTCGAGGTCCCCAGGTGGGACTAGCGGGAGTCGCACAGATACGCAGTATTTT,CASSYSRSPGGTSGSRTDTQYF
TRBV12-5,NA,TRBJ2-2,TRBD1,TGTGCTAGTGGTTTGGTTAGGGGACAGACAAACACCGGGGAGCTGTTTTTT,CASGLVRGQTNTGELFF
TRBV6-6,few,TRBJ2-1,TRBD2,TGTGCCAGCAGTTACGGGACTAGATACAATGAGCAGTTCTTC,CASSYGTRYNEQFF
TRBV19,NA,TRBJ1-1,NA,TGTGCCAGTAGGAACCCAGGACTGAACACTGAAGCTTTCTTT,CASRNPGLNTEAFF
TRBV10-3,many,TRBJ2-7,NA,TGTGCCATCAGTGGACGGGTCTCCTACGAGCAGTACTTC,CAISGRVSYEQYF
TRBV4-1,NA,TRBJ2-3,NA,TGCGCCAGCAGCCAAGAGGGCCAGCCAGATACGCAGTATTTT,CASSQEGQPDTQYF
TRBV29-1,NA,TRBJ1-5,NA,TGCAGCGCCAGCGCAGATAGCAATCAGCCCCAGCATTTT,CSASADSNQPQHF
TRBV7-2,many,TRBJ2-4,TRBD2,TGTGCCAGCAGTCAAACTAGCGGAGTAGCCAAAAACATTCAGTACTTC,CASSQTSGVAKNIQYF
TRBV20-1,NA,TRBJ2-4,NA,TGCAGTGCTAGAGATGTGGGAGCGCCAGGAAGTCTAGCCAAAAACATTCAGTACTTC,CSARDVGAPGSLAKNIQYF
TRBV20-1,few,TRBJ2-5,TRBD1,TGCAGTGCCCCACAGGGGGTACGGGAGACCCAGTACTTC,CSAPQGVRETQYF
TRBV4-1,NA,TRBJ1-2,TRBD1,TGCGCCAGCAGCACCTCTACCGGGACAGTATGTGGCTACACCTTC,CASSTSTGTVCGYTF
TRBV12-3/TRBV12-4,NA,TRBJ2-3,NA,TGTGCCAGCAGCCCCGGGAGCACAGATACGCGGTATTTT,CASSPGSTDTRYF
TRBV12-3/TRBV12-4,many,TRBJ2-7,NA,TGTGCCAGCAGTTTGTTAGCGTTATACGAGCAGTACTTC,CASSLLALYEQYF
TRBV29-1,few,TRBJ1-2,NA,TGCAGCGTTGCCGGGGTTCGGGTCTACACCTTC,CSVAGVRVYTF
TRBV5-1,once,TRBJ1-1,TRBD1,TGCGCCAGCAGCCCGAGCGGGACAGGGGGCGCCGGCACTGAAGCTTTCTTT,CASSPSGTGGAGTEAFF
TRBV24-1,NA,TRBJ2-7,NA,TGTGCCACCAGTGATACCCGGGGAAATTCACCCGAGCAGTACTTC,CATSDTRGNSPEQYF
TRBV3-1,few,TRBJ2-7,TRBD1,TGTGCCAGCAGCGGAGACAGGGGTGGGTACGAGCAGTACTTC,CASSGDRGGYEQYF
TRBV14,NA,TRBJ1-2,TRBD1,TGTGCCAGCAGCCAAGATTTGAGGACAGGTTATGGCTACACCTTC,CASSQDLRTGYGYTF
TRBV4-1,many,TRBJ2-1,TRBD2,TGCGCCAGCAGCCAAGATCGGAGTAGCGGGGGGAACAATGAGCAGTTCTTC,CASSQDRSSGGNNEQFF
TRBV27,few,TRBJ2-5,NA,TGTGCCAGCAGTTTCTATTCAGGGTACCAAGAGACCCAGTACTTC,CASSFYSGYQETQYF
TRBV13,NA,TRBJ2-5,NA,TGTGCCAGCAGTTTGCGGACGGAATTGACCCACGGGGAGACCCAGTACTTC,CASSLRTELTHGETQYF
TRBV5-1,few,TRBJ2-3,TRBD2,TGCGCCAGCAGCTTGCCAGCGGGGATTAGCACAGATACGCAGTATTTT,CASSLPAGISTDTQYF
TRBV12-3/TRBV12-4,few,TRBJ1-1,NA,TGTGCCAGCAGTCCTGGGGGCGGGCGGGACGCTGAAGCTTTCTTT,CASSPGGGRDAEAFF
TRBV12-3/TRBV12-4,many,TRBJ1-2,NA,TGTGCCAGCGGTTACCGGGCCTACTATGGCTACACCTTC,CASGYRAYYGYTF
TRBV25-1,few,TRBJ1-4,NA,TGTGCCAGCAGAGGGCAGCCTAATGAAAAACTGTTTTTT,CASRGQPNEKLFF
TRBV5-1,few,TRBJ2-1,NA,TGCGCCAGCAGCTTTAGACCCGAACCGGGTGAGCAGTTCTTC,CASSFRPEPGEQFF
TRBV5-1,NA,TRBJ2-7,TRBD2,TGCGCCAGCACCGGACTAGCGGGAGAAATGTACGAGCAGTACTTC,CASTGLAGEMYEQYF
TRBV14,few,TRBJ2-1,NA,TGTGCCAGCAGCCTCCGGGACTTTACCCCTGCTAGTGAGCAGTTCTTC,CASSLRDFTPASEQFF
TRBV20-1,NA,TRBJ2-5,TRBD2,TGCAGTGCTCTAAGCGGGGACGGAGTAGAAGAGACCCAGTACTTC,CSALSGDGVEETQYF
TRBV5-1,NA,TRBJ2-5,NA,TGCGCCAGCAGCCCCGGGGTGTTGGAGACCCAGTACTTC,CASSPGVLETQYF
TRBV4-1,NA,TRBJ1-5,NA,TGCGCCAGCAGCCACCGACGGGATAGCAATCAGCCCCAGCATTTT,CASSHRRDSNQPQHF
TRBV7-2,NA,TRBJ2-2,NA,TGTGCCAGCAGCCTCGCGGGCGGGACGAACACCGGGGAGCTGTTTTTT,CASSLAGGTNTGELFF
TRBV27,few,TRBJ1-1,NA,TGTGCCAGCAGTTTTCTTAGACAAGGCCAACAGCCTGAAGCTTTCTTT,CASSFLRQGQQPEAFF
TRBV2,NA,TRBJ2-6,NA,TGTGCCAGCGGGCTCGGGAGCTCTGGGGCCAACGTCCTGACTTTC,CASGLGSSGANVLTF
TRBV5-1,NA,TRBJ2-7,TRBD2,TGCGCCAGCACCTCTCTAGCGGGGTACTCCTACGAGCAGTACTTC,CASTSLAGYSYEQYF
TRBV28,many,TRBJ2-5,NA,TGTGCCAGCACAACCCAAGACGGGTTGGCGTCCCAGTACTTC,CASTTQDGLASQYF
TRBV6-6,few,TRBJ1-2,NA,TGTGCCAGCAGTTACTCGAGGGGAAACTATGGCTACACCTTC,CASSYSRGNYGYTF
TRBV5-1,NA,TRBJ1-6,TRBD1,TGCGCCAGCAACTACAGGGGTAATTCACCCCTCCACTTT,CASNYRGNSPLHF
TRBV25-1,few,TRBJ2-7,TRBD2,TGTTTCGGGGCGAGGGAGGAGTTGCGGGAGGGCCGTAGTTTGCAGTACTTC,CFGAREELREGRSLQYF
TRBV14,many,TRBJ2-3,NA,TGTGCCAGCAGCCAGTCTTGGGATACGCAGTATTTT,CASSQSWDTQYF
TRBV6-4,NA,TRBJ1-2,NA,TGTACCAGCAGTGACTCGGTGGAACACTATGGCTACACCTTC,CTSSDSVEHYGYTF
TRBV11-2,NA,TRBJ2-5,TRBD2,TGTGCCAGCAGCTTAACTAGCGGGGGGGGAAAGACCCAGTACTTC,CASSLTSGGGKTQYF
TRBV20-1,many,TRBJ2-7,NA,TGCAGTGCTAGTACAGGAGACGGGACTCGCTACGAGCAGTACTTC,CSASTGDGTRYEQYF
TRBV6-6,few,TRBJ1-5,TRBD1,TGTGCCAGCAGTCGACCAGGGGGTGGTCAGCCCCAGCATTTT,CASSRPGGGQPQHF
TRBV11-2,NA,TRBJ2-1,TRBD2,TGTGCCAGCAGCTCCCCACGGCTAGCGGGAGGTCCCGTTAATGAGCAGTTCTTC,CASSSPRLAGGPVNEQFF
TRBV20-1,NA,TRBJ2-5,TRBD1,TGCAGTGCCTTACCGGTAGGGGGACAGCCACAAGAGACCCAGTACTTC,CSALPVGGQPQETQYF
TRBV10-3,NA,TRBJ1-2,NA,TGTGCCAAACGCAGGACAGCTGCCTCACCCCGCTACGCCTTC,CAKRRTAASPRYAF
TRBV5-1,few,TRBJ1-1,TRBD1,TGCGCCAGCAGGGGGACAGGGATGGAAGGGACTGAAGCTTTCTTT,CASRGTGMEGTEAFF
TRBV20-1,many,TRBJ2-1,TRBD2,TGCAGTGCTAGAACCGGGACTAGCGGCTACAATGAGCAGTTCTTC,CSARTGTSGYNEQFF
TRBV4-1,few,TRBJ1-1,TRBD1,TGCGCCAGCAGCCCATGGGACAGGACAAGGGAAGCTTTCTTT,CASSPWDRTREAFF
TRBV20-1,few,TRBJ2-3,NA,TGCAGTGCTAGAATCAACGGGGAGGCAGATACGCAGTATTTT,CSARINGEADTQYF
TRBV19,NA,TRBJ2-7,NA,TGTGCCAGTAGTATATGGAGGGCATCCTCCTACGAGCAGTACTTC,CASSIWRASSYEQYF
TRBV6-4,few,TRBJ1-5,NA,TGTGCCAGCAGTGACAATGAATCTGTAAGGGATCAGACCCAGCATTTT,CASSDNESVRDQTQHF
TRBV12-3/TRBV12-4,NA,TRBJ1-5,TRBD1,TGTGCCAGCAGTGCCAGGGGACAGGATAGCAATCAGCCCCAGCATTTT,CASSARGQDSNQPQHF
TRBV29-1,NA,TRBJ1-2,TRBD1,TGCAGCGGTGGGGACAGGAGCCCGGGAGGCTACACCTTC,CSGGDRSPGGYTF
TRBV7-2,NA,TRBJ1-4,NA,TGTGCCAGCAGCTTGGATTCTACATCTATGACAACTAATGAAAAACTGTTTTTT,CASSLDSTSMTTNEKLFF
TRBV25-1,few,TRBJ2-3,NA,TGTGCCAGTACAGCAATCTGGGATACGCAGTATTTT,CASTAIWDTQYF